One and the same sample provided the 8 T cell receptor beta chains below, sequenced in a study of cytomegalovirus exposure and HLA in healthy donors (dated by TCRdb to the late 2010s). Libraries were prepared through the immunoSEQ multiplex PCR assay. The multiplex PCR relied on a mix of 60 forward primers for TCR Vbeta segments and 13 reverse primers for TCR Jbeta segments. TCRdb's version of the immuneACCESS table is confined to in-frame rearrangements and falls short of the full clone set. An unresolved V gene accounts for under half of the shortfall where checked; the remainder is of unknown origin. The sample table lists about 210,000 clones, over 80% of them with a count of one. The ten biggest clones cover around 9.6% of the sample. The sample comprised PBMCs. The receptors originated from a woman between 45 and 60 years old in good health and CMV-seropositive.

The rearrangement joins TRBV7-9 to TRBJ2-3; tentatively, D is TRBD1 (6 bases). V lost 6 bases and J lost 1, with 14 bases in between. The CDR3 is 15 residues long. Germline CDR1 SEHNR, CDR2 FQNEAQ (reference sequence). The CDR3 spells CASSTGSGGTDTQYF. In DNA form, the CDR3 reads TGTGCCAGCAGTACAGGGTCTGGAGGCACAGATACGCAGTATTTT.

V gene TRBV15 combines with J gene TRBJ2-3; D is possibly TRBD1 (5 bases). Trimming shortened V by 4 bases and J by 2 bases, and 13 bases separated the two germline ends. Per germline, CDR1 LNHNV and CDR2 YYDKDF (reference sequence). This CDR3 contains 15 residues. The CDR3, as DNA: TGTGCCACCAGCAACGAGGCCAGGGCCACAGATACGCAGTATTTT. This codes for CATSNEARATDTQYF.

Here the CDR3 DNA reads TGTGCCAGCAGCCCCTACGCGGGGGAGCGCTACAATGAGCAGTTCTTC. It yields the protein CASSPYAGERYNEQFF. This rearrangement joins TRBV7-9 to TRBJ2-1; 7 bases line up with TRBD2. CDR1 and CDR2 from the germline V gene are SEHNR and FQNEAQ (reference sequence). CDR3 length equals 16 residues. The ends lost 5 bases at V and 3 bases at J; junction bases unmatched: 10.

This sequence joins TRBV19 and TRBJ1-1; 11 nucleotides line up with TRBD1. Per the germline V gene, CDR1 is LNHDA and CDR2 is SQIVND (reference sequence). CDR3 length: 15 residues. The V and J ends lost 3 bases and 5 bases, in that order; junction bases with no gene match: 5. CDR3 sequence (DNA): TGTGCCAGTAGTATCCTGGGACAGGGGGTTACTGAAGCTTTCTTT. Its protein product is CASSILGQGVTEAFF.

The chain is built from TRBV19 and TRBJ1-3; tentatively, D is TRBD1 (6 bases). Looked up from germline, CDR1 is LNHDA and CDR2 is SQIVND (reference sequence). The ends were cut back, 6 bases at V and 0 bases at J, with 18 bases in the middle. The CDR3 has 17 residues. In DNA, the CDR3 is TGTGCCAGTAGGATACGCTCAGGGGACTACTCTGGAAACACCATATATTTT. Translating it yields CASRIRSGDYSGNTIYF.

The rearrangement uses TRBV4-3 and TRBJ2-1, with 11 positions matching TRBD1. This CDR3 contains 16 residues. The ends lost 1 base at V and 3 bases at J; junction bases unmatched: 2. Germline V lookup: CDR1 LGHNA, CDR2 YSLEER. CDR3 nucleotide sequence: TGCGCCAGCAGCCAAGGGACAGGGGGCTTCTACAATGAGCAGTTCTTC. It yields the protein CASSQGTGGFYNEQFF.

The CDR3 DNA reads TGCGCCAGCAGTCAACCAGGCGACAGCACCCACGAGCAGTACTTC. Its translation is CASSQPGDSTHEQYF. V usage is TRBV23-1 and J usage is TRBJ2-7; tentatively, D is TRBD1 (5 bases). TRBV23-1 is an open reading frame, and its role is uncertain. The ends were cut back, 2 bases at V and 5 bases at J, with 16 bases in the middle. This CDR3 is built from 15 residues.

The count of this clone is one. This sequence joins TRBV15 and TRBJ2-7; 11 positions match TRBD1. CDR1 is LNHNV and CDR2 is YYDKDF in the germline V gene (reference sequence). The CDR3 contains 17 residues. The V gene end was trimmed by 2 bases and the J gene end by 2 bases; junction bases not matched to a gene: 8. CDR3 in DNA: TGTGCCACCAGCAGATCCTTGCCGGGACAGGGGGCCTACGAGCAGTACTTC. Encoded protein: CATSRSLPGQGAYEQYF.